This is a list of T cell receptor delta chains from one sample in a study of human gamma delta and Vdelta1 T cells. TCRdb processed the PCR reads again with the CATT caller. The sample holds roughly 13,000 delta-chain clones, around 50% seen once. Their antigens remain unidentified. The source material was Vdelta1 gamma-delta T cells from blood grown in culture (DOT cells). These receptors originate from a human donor in good health. Each CDR3 is given with its conserved first and last residue. The D gene is left open where the match is weak. Size tells how often a clone was seen (once, few, many) or the class of an expanded clone, and some rows leave it out.

d_gene	abundance	v_gene	j_gene	CDR3nt	CDR3aa
TRDD3	few	TRDV1	TRDJ1	TGTGCTCTTGGGGAATTGTCCTACGGTCCTACTGGGGGATCTCATAAACTCATCTTT	CALGELSYGPTGGSHKLIF
TRDD3	few	TRDV1	TRDJ1	TGTGCTCTTGGGAACCCCTCCGGTACTGGGGGATGGAAGTACACCGATAAACTCATCTTT	CALGNPSGTGGWKYTDKLIF
TRDD3	.	TRDV1	TRDJ1	TGTGCTCTTGGGGACCACGCAACTACTTGGCAAGTACTGGGGGATACCGGCACCGATAAACTCATCTTT	CALGDHATTWQVLGDTGTDKLIF
TRDD3	few	TRDV1	TRDJ1	TGTGCTCTTGGTGCCACTGGGGGCTACACCGATAAACTCATCTTT	CALGATGGYTDKLIF
TRDD3	few	TRDV1	TRDJ1	TGTGCTCTTGGGGTTGCCGTATGGGCGACCTGTACTGGGGGATACACCGATAAACTCATCTTT	CALGVAVWATCTGGYTDKLIF
TRDD3	few	TRDV1	TRDJ1	TGTGCTCTTGGGGAACGAGAAGTGCGGGGATACCGGGTCACCGATAAACTCATCTTT	CALGEREVRGYRVTDKLIF
.	.	TRDV3	TRDJ1	TGTGCCTTTGCGCCAACCTCTCTAGGCCCGGTGGGGTCGAGGTACACCGATAAACTCATCTTT	CAFAPTSLGPVGSRYTDKLIF
.	few	TRDV1	TRDJ1	TGTGCTCTTGGGGAACCAAGCCTTCCCTCAGGAGATGGGGCGAGGGGTACTTACACCGATAAACTCATCTTT	CALGEPSLPSGDGARGTYTDKLIF
TRDD3	few	TRDV1	TRDJ1	TGTGCTCTTGGGGATCGTATTGTGGGGGATACCCTAATGTACACCGATAAACTCATCTTT	CALGDRIVGDTLMYTDKLIF
.	.	TRDV1	TRDJ1	TGTGCTCTTGGGGATCTCCTACGAAATGGTGCCACGCACCTCTACACCGATAAACTCATCTTT	CALGDLLRNGATHLYTDKLIF
TRDD3	.	TRDV1	TRDJ1	TGTGCTCTTGGGGACCGGATTCCTTCCTTTCTGGGGGATACGGGGGGCACCGATAAACTCATCTTT	CALGDRIPSFLGDTGGTDKLIF
TRDD3	few	TRDV1	TRDJ1	TGTGCTCTTGGGGAGGGACGACAAGCTACTGGGGATGATAAACTCATCTTT	CALGEGRQATGDDKLIF
TRDD3	few	TRDV1	TRDJ1	TGTGCTCTTGGGGCCCGACCTTCGACTGGGGGATACCCTTACACCGATAAACTCATCTTT	CALGARPSTGGYPYTDKLIF
TRDD3	.	TRDV1	TRDJ1	TGTGCTCTTGGGGAACACCCTCCTACTGGGGGAACTACACCATACACCGATAAACTCATCTTT	CALGEHPPTGGTTPYTDKLIF
TRDD3	.	TRDV2	TRDJ1	TGTGCCTGTGACACCGGACCTTCTGTGTACTGGGGGATAGCGACCGATAAACTCATCTTT	CACDTGPSVYWGIATDKLIF
TRDD2	few	TRDV1	TRDJ1	TGTGCTCTTGGGGTTAGTGCCTTCCTACGGACTCGCCGCCCGGAGGGCGATAAACTCATCTTT	CALGVSAFLRTRRPEGDKLIF
TRDD3	.	TRDV1	TRDJ1	TGTGCTCTTGGGGCCCCCTATTCACAGTCCTACGAACTGGGGGACCTGTACACCGATAAACTCATCTTT	CALGAPYSQSYELGDLYTDKLIF
TRDD3	.	TRDV1	TRDJ1	TGTGCTCCTGGGGAACGCATTGGCGGGAACTTCCCTTCGCTGGGGGAGTCCGATAAACTCATCTTT	CAPGERIGGNFPSLGESDKLIF
.	few	TRDV1	TRDJ1	TGTGCTCTTGCATTCCCCCACACCGATAAACTCATCTTT	CALAFPHTDKLIF
.	.	TRDV1	TRDJ1	TGTGCTCTTGGGGCAAGAGGGCCCACCGATAAACTCATCTTT	CALGARGPTDKLIF
TRDD3	.	TRDV1	TRDJ1	TGTGCTCTTGGGGACCCTCCCCCTCTCAAGCTGGGGGATATCCGAAACACCGATAAACTCATCTTT	CALGDPPPLKLGDIRNTDKLIF
TRDD3	.	TRDV1	TRDJ1	TGTGCTCTTGGGGTGATCACTGGGGGACCCGATAAACTCATCTTT	CALGVITGGPDKLIF
TRDD3	.	TRDV1	TRDJ2	TGTGCTCTTGGGGAACTAGTTCCTCGTACTGGGGGATACGAAGCTACAGCACAACTCTTCTTT	CALGELVPRTGGYEATAQLFF
TRDD3	.	TRDV1	TRDJ1	TGTGCTCTTGGGGAACTACCAAGCCCGAACCTTTTACTGGGGGACTTAACATTCACCGATAAACTCATCTTT	CALGELPSPNLLLGDLTFTDKLIF
TRDD3	few	TRDV1	TRDJ1	TGTGCTCTTGGGGCCCGGGCGGGTTGGGGGATAAGCGTGGAAGTAGGCACCGATAAACTCATCTTT	CALGARAGWGISVEVGTDKLIF
TRDD3	.	TRDV1	TRDJ1	TGTGCTCTTGGGGAAGCCAACTTCCCTTATCTTTTGGGGGATTCGGGCCCGTGGACCGATAAACTCATCTTT	CALGEANFPYLLGDSGPWTDKLIF
.	.	TRDV1	TRDJ1	TGTGCTCTTGGGGGGCCTATTGGTCCACTGAAACAAGCTGGACGAACACGGTTTGGATACACCGATAAACTCATCTTT	CALGGPIGPLKQAGRTRFGYTDKLIF
TRDD3	.	TRDV1	TRDJ1	TGTGCTCTTGGGGAACCTAGAACCGGAGGTACTGGGGATAACACCGATAAACTCATCTTT	CALGEPRTGGTGDNTDKLIF
.	.	TRDV1	TRDJ1	TGTGCTCTTGGGGAACTCCCAAACCCCACCCGTCGCCCTACTTCAGGACTCATCTTT	CALGELPNPTRRPTSGLIF
.	few	TRDV1	TRDJ1	TGTGCTCTTGGGCCTAGAACTTCTCTCACGACCACCGATAAACTCATCTTT	CALGPRTSLTTTDKLIF
.	.	TRDV1	TRDJ1	TGTGCTCTTGGGCGATCCAATCCAACGTCTATTGGTAAACTCATCTTT	CALGRSNPTSIGKLIF
TRDD2	.	TRDV1	TRDJ1	TGTGCTCTTGGGGAACTCCGAAGGGGCCTTCCTACGGAGGTGGGGGGCTACACCGATAAACTCATCTTT	CALGELRRGLPTEVGGYTDKLIF
TRDD3	.	TRDV1	TRDJ1	TGTGCTCTTGGGCTATCACCCTTCCTACGTCTGGGGGATACAAGTTTAGATAAACTCATCTTT	CALGLSPFLRLGDTSLDKLIF
TRDD3	few	TRDV1	TRDJ1	TGTGCTCTTGGGGATCCCTTTCGGGGAAACCCCCGTACTGGGGGATACGGGGGCACCGATAAACTCATCTTT	CALGDPFRGNPRTGGYGGTDKLIF
TRDD3	.	TRDV1	TRDJ1	TGTGCTCTTGGGGAACTAACTGGGGGATCGACCGATAAACTCATCTTT	CALGELTGGSTDKLIF
TRDD3	.	TRDV1	TRDJ1	TGTGCTCTTGGCTTCGAGTACTGGGGAAATAAACTCATCTTT	CALGFEYWGNKLIF
.	.	TRDV1	TRDJ1	TGTGCTCTTGGAAAACGGGTGGGTACCTCGTTTGGCAAACTCATCTTT	CALGKRVGTSFGKLIF
TRDD3	.	TRDV1	TRDJ1	TGTGCTCTTGGGATCCAGGCTTCGTTCTGGGGGATACGGACCGATAAACTCATCTTT	CALGIQASFWGIRTDKLIF
TRDD3	few	TRDV1	TRDJ1	TGTGCTCTTGGGGAACTACGACCTTACTGGGGGATAGAGTACCCCGATAAACTCATCTTT	CALGELRPYWGIEYPDKLIF
TRDD3	few	TRDV1	TRDJ1	TGTGCTCTTGGGGAAAGAACCCTGGGGGATACGTCCCTTGACACCGATAAACTCATCTTT	CALGERTLGDTSLDTDKLIF